The T cell receptor (beta chain) under discussion was sequenced for a study of CD8 T cells in Susac syndrome. Study-wide results and caveats: Among people with Susac, CD8+ clonal expansion was greatest in TEMRA cells and active patients.

The CDR3 loop spans 14 amino acids. The J segment lost 7 bases and the V segment lost 3 bases, leaving 5 bases of the junction unmatched. Germline V gene lookup returns CDR1 PRHDT and CDR2 FYEKMQ (reference sequence). It was with random hexamers that about 0.45 to 1 ug RNA was reverse transcribed. TCRdb analysed the immunoSEQ multiplex PCR reads with MiXCR anew, one entry per CDR3 protein. The sample gives around 150,000 distinct CDR3 sequences, about 95% of which show up once; roughly 0.17% is in the top ten. The authors negatively isolated CD8+ and CD4+ T cells and FACS-enriched TEMRA cells. This clonotype was detected once. Its antigen is still unknown.

The sample comprised CD8+ T cells from PBMCs. This rearrangement joins TRBV13 to TRBJ1-2; the match to TRBD1 covers 10 bases. This clonotype originated in a human donor with Susac syndrome. The CDR3 sequence is CASSLTGGDGGYTF. CDR3 DNA sequence: TGTGCCAGCAGCTTGACAGGGGGCGATGGTGGCTACACCTTC. The full variable domain, completed using reference TRBV13 and TRBJ1-2, is AAGVIQSPRHLIKEKRETATLKCYPIPRHDTVYWYQQGPGQDPQFLISFYEKMQSDKGSIPDRFSAQQFSDYHSELNMSSLELGDSALYFCASSLTGGDGGYTFGSGTRLTVV.